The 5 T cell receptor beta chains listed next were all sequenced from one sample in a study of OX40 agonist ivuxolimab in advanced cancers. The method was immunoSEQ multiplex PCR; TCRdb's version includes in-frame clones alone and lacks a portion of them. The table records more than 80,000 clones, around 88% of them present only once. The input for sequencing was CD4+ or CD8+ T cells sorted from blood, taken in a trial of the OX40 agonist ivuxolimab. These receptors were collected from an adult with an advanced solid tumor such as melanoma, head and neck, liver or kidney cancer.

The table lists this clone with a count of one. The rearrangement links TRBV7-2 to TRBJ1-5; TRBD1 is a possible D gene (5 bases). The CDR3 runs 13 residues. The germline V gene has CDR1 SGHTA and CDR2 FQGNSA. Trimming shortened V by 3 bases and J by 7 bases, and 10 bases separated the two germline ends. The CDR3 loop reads CASSFSGRQPQHF. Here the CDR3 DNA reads TGTGCCAGCAGCTTCTCAGGGCGGCAGCCCCAGCATTTT.

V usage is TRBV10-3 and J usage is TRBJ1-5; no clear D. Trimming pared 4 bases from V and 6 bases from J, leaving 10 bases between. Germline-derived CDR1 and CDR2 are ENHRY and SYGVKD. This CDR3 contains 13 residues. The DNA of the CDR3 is TGTGCCATCAGTGTTAGGGAGAGTCAGCCCCAGCATTTT. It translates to CAISVRESQPQHF.

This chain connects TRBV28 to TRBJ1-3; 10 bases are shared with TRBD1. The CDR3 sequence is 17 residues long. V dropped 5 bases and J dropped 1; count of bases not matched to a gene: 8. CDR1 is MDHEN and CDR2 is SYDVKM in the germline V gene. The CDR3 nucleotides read TGTGCCAGCAGTCCGGGACAGGGGACTCGGTCTGGAAACACCATATATTTT. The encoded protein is CASSPGQGTRSGNTIYF. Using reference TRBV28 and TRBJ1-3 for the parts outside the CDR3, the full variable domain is DVKVTQSSRYLVKRTGEKVFLECVQDMDHENMFWYRQDPGLGLRLIYFSYDVKMKEKGDIPEGYSVSREKKERFSLILESASTNQTSMYLCASSPGQGTRSGNTIYFGEGSWLTVV.

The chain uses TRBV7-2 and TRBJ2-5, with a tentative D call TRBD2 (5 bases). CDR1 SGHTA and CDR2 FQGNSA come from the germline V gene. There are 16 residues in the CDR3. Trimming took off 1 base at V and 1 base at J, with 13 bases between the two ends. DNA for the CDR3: TGTGCCAGCAGCTTAGACGGAGGTGCCATCCAAGAGACCCAGTACTTC. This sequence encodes CASSLDGGAIQETQYF.

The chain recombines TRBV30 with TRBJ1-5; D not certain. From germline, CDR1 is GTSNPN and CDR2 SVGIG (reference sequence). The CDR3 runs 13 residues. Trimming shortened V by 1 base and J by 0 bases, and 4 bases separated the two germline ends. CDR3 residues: CAWSADSNQPQHF. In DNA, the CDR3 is TGTGCCTGGAGTGCTGATAGCAATCAGCCCCAGCATTTT.